This TCR beta chain comes out of a study of Graves' ophthalmopathy and Graves' hyperthyroidism. Study-level results: Among expanded thyroid clonotypes above 0.001 frequency, most also occurred in blood. Classification of ophthalmopathy versus stable hyperthyroidism by a 13-signature model yielded about 90% sensitivity and just under 84% specificity.

RNA served as the template for amplifying TCR beta CDR3 regions. The library came from an HTBI-primed first-round RT-PCR and a second-round multiplex PCR. Each CDR3 protein gets one entry after TCRdb re-called the multiplex PCR reads with MiXCR. The sample contains hundreds of thousands of distinct CDR3 sequences, 20% to 25% of which appear only once. This clonotype was recorded at least ten times. Its antigen is as yet unknown. Newly diagnosed hyperthyroidism donors, aged 18 to 65, duration under 2 months. The PBMC fraction was derived from under 11 ml of fresh peripheral blood. This receptor was taken from a woman aged 18 to 35 with stable Graves' hyperthyroidism. Some clones in this sample may be carry-over from other donors' samples. The specimen was peripheral blood.

The CDR3 reads CASSLYLNGRELFF. CDR3 bases: TGTGCCAGCAGCTTGTACCTGAACGGAAGGGAGCTGTTTTTT. The V gene is TRBV7-3, the J gene TRBJ2-2; no clear D. The length of the CDR3 is 14 residues. The V end lost 3 bases, the J end lost 9 bases, and 14 bases lay between the germline ends. Germline V gives CDR1 SGHTA, CDR2 FQGTGA. Complete variable domain (other parts from reference TRBV7-3 and TRBJ2-2): GAGVSQTPSNKVTEKGKYVELRCDPISGHTALYWYRQSLGQGPEFLIYFQGTGAADDSGLPNDRFFAVRPEGSVSTLKIQRTERGDSAVYLCASSLYLNGRELFFGEGSRLTVL.